What follows describes a single T cell receptor (beta chain). What it recognizes is unknown. These data belong to a study of T cells in tumors after PD-1 blockade. Assay: immunoSEQ multiplex PCR; the TCRdb copy retains only in-frame clones and omits some. The table has about 33,000 clones, roughly 73% seen once. The ends lost 4 bases at V and 3 bases at J; junction bases unmatched: 5. Germline V CDR1 and CDR2: SGHNT, YYREEE (reference sequence). This CDR3 has 14 residues. General study results and limits: About 40% of tumor TCR clonotypes were also found in blood.

This receptor was identified in a human donor with basal cell carcinoma. The sequenced sample was PBMCs, obtained before anti-PD-1 treatment. The chain joins TRBV5-4 to TRBJ2-3, with 7 bases aligning to TRBD2. For the CDR3, the DNA is TGTGCCAGCAGCCCCTTGCGGGGGACAGATACGCAGTATTTT. As protein: CASSPLRGTDTQYF.